This T cell receptor beta chain was recorded in a study of low-dose radiotherapy and immunotherapy resistance in tumors. At the level of the study: Patients were given intravenous nivolumab 240 mg every two weeks plus ipilimumab 1 mg/kg every six weeks. Intravenous cyclophosphamide at 200 mg/m2 preceded radiation and immunotherapy by one day, every two weeks.

CDR1 and CDR2 from the germline V gene are MDHEN and SYDVKM. Trimming shortened V by 8 bases and J by 0 bases, and 11 bases separated the two germline ends. The CDR3 has 14 residues. This clonotype has only one observation. Regarding time point: after trial treatment. Treatment of the sample: LDRT plus nivolumab, ipilimumab, low-dose cyclophosphamide and aspirin (RACIN trial). Nivolumab, ipilimumab, aspirin, low-dose cyclophosphamide and low-dose radiotherapy were given to donors. With TRAV- and TRBV-specific primers, first-strand cDNA was made, covering the alpha and beta chains. Using a constant-region primer together with a V-primer adapter, TCRs were subjected to 15 to 20 PCR cycles of amplification. From the reads, TCRdb called clonotypes with MiXCR, one entry per CDR3 protein. Of about 84,000 distinct CDR3 sequences listed, 15% to 20% are singletons.

This clonotype was sampled from a male donor with prostate cancer. The source material was PBMCs, sampled after low-dose radiotherapy plus immunotherapy. The chain recombines TRBV28 with TRBJ1-3; unclear D gene. The CDR3 nucleotides are TGTGCCAGCGAAACGCAGAGCTCTGGAAACACCATATATTTT. This codes for CASETQSSGNTIYF.